This TCR beta chain was profiled in a study of T cells in Graves' hyperthyroidism and ophthalmopathy (dated by TCRdb to about 2019). For the study in its entirety: Peripheral blood was sampled at the time of initial diagnosis, prior to any treatment. In addition, the study compared T-cell repertoires in thyroid tissue and in blood from a handful of Graves' hyperthyroidism patients. TCR Vbeta CDR3 sequencing of some 140 peripheral blood samples (fewer than 45 ophthalmopathy, 70 to 85 hyperthyroidism and roughly 17 progressor patients) is reported in the paper. To identify TCR V-J signatures that set the groups apart, the researchers used a discovery cohort of about a hundred patients, made up of some 41 with Graves' ophthalmopathy and 57 with stable Graves' hyperthyroidism. The roughly 91 discovery patients were randomly divided into training and test sets at a 7:3 ratio. After sampling, hyperthyroidism patients received methimazole starting at 30 mg daily, and ophthalmopathy patients received high-dose intravenous methylprednisolone. Prospective prediction of ophthalmopathy was tested in an independent validation cohort consisting of 18 to 20 hyperthyroidism patients and 15 to 17 patients who later progressed to ophthalmopathy. The paper's findings and limits, for the study overall: No statistical method was used to set the sample size in advance, and investigators knew the group allocation. Most expanded thyroid clonotypes (frequency above 0.001) were also detected in blood, suggesting blood repertoires may reflect thyroid immune responses. In validation, progression to ophthalmopathy was predicted by the model with roughly 69% sensitivity and under 85% specificity, a median of about 6 months before onset. A 13 V-J signature model separated ophthalmopathy from stable hyperthyroidism, with roughly 88% sensitivity and around 84% specificity in cross-validation and 80%/75% in testing.

This clonotype was seen ten or more times. Its binding antigen is unknown. The sample holds no much larger clone one base away, and base qualities are not on file. In the ophthalmopathy patients, disease was moderately to severely active, with a Clinical Activity Score of 3 or more, a NOSPECS grade of 4 or more, and a duration of less than 3 months. Patients with uncontrolled infections, other autoimmune diseases, pregnancy or lactation were excluded. Diagnoses were established on the basis of clinical symptoms, serum thyroxine and TRAb, thyroid ultrasound, and orbital computed tomography. Ficoll-Paque density gradient centrifugation was used to isolate PBMCs from around 10 ml of fresh peripheral blood. Total RNA was extracted with Trizol reagent, and quality was checked on an Agilent 2100 Bioanalyzer. The TCR beta CDR3 regions were amplified from RNA transcripts. A first-round RT-PCR of the TCR CDR3 used the HTBI primer set with the Qiagen OneStep RT-PCR kit. The libraries were constructed in a second round of multiplex PCR and then size-selected and purified. Sequencing of the libraries was done on an Illumina HiSeq2000 using paired-end 100 bp reads. Per the authors' processing: SOAPnuke was used to process the raw data, with reads discarded if the reads contained adapters or uncalled bases, had a mean Phred below 15, or lacked an exact constant-primer or identifier match. COPE v1.2.5 was used to merge the high-quality paired reads, and each unique nucleotide sequence was defined as a clonotype. MiTCR v1.1 was used to align the clonotypes against IMGT TRBV, TRBD and TRBJ reference segments. The analysis was restricted to V-J combinations with a frequency above 0.0001, which together covered over 99% of the repertoires. A TCS score was defined as the ratio between F50 (clonal expansion) and ExV (chaos), using BLOSUM62-based TCRdist between CDR3 peptides within each V-J. Welch's t-statistics and random forest reduced around 510 V-J features to about 12, which were used in a naive Bayes classifier (R e1071). In TCRdb, the public reads were trimmed at Q25 with fastp and aligned with MiXCR, with productive beta chains retained. CDR3 protein sequences are deduplicated, and each keeps its most common genes and DNA. The V and J calls, along with clone size, are taken from TCRdb and not from the paper's own processing. This sample gives 400,000 to 500,000 distinct CDR3 sequences in total; around 15% of them show up just once. Jointly, the top ten make up 13% of the sample.

Counted from cysteine to phenylalanine, this CDR3 has 13 amino acids. The only DNA kept is the CDR3, 39 bases in frame from the first base. The germline V end is reduced by 7 bases and the J end by 6 bases; junction bases left unmatched: 8. As encoded in the germline V gene, CDR1 is MNHNS while CDR2 is SASEGT. The chain joins TRBV6-1 to TRBJ1-2; the junction holds 7 bases that match TRBD1. The TCR sequence derives from a man between 18 and 35 years old with Graves' ophthalmopathy. Material for sequencing was blood. CDR3 sequence: CASKPTGPNGYTF. The bases read TGTGCCAGCAAACCGACAGGGCCTAATGGCTACACCTTC.